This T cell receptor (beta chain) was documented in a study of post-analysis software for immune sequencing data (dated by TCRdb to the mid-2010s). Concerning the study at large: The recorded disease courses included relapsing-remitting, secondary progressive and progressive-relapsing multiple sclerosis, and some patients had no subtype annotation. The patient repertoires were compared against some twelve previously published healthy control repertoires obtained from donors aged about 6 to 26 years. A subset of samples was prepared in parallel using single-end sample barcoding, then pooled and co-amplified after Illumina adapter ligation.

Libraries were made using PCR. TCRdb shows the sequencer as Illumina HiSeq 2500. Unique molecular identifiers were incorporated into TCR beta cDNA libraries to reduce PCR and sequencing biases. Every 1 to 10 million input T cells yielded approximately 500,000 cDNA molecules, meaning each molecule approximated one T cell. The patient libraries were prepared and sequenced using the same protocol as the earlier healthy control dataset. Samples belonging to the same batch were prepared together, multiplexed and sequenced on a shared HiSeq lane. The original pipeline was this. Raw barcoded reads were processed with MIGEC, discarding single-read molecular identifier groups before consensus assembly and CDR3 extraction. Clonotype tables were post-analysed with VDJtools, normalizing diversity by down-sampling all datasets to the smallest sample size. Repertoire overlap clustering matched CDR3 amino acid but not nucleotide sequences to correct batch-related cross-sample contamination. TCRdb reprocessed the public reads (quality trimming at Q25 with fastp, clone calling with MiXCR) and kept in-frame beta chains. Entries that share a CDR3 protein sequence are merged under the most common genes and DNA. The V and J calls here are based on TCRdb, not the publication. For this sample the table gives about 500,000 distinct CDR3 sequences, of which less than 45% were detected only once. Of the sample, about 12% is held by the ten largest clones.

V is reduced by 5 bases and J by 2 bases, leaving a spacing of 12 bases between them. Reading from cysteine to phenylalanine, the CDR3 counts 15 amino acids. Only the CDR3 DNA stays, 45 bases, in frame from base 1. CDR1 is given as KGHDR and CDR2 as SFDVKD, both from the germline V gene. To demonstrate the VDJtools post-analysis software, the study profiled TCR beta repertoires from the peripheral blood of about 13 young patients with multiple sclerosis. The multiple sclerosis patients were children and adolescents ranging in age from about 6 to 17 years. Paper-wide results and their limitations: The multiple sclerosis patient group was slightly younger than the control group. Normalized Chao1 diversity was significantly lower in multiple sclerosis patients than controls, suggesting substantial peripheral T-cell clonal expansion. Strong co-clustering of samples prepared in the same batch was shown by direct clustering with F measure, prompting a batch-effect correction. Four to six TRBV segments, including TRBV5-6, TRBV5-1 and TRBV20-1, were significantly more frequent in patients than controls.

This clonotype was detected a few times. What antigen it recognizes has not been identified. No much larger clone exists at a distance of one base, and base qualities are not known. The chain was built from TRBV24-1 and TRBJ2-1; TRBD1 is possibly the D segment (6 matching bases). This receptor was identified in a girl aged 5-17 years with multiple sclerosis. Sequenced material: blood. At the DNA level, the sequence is TGTGCCACCAGTGTAACAGGGACCCCCTACAATGAGCAGTTCTTC. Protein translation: CATSVTGTPYNEQFF.